These T cell receptor beta chains were read from a single sample in a study of shared clonotypes between healthy human individuals. Here immunoSEQ multiplex PCR was the method, and the copy in TCRdb shows in-frame clones only, minus some. The repertoire consists of over 1.5 million clones, with 95% to 99% occurring once and the leading ten covering around 0.47%. Sequenced: naive CD4+ T cells sorted from blood. These receptors were obtained from a man aged 25-45 years in good health. The conserved cysteine and the conserved F or W are not part of the CDR3 here.

v_gene	j_gene	CDR3aa
TRBV28	TRBJ1-1	ASSQLDEAF
TRBV5-1	TRBJ2-5	ASSGGGGQETQY
TRBV30	TRBJ2-7	AWSDLAGYEQY
TRBV27	TRBJ2-7	ASSPLRRGQGSYEQY
TRBV6-6	TRBJ1-1	ASSLTPGPGNTEAF
TRBV18	TRBJ2-5	ASSHRGQEETQY
TRBV9	TRBJ2-1	ASSPQMAQGLSEQF
TRBV18	TRBJ2-3	ASSPPGSDTQY
TRBV9	TRBJ2-3	ASSAGLAGVEDTQY
TRBV7-9	TRBJ2-7	ASRAGRNSYEQY
TRBV7-3	TRBJ2-5	ASSPFGSGRAETQY
TRBV6-1	TRBJ1-2	ASSEGQGNNYGYT
TRBV4-1	TRBJ2-1	ASGKYQQVNEQF
TRBV6-1	TRBJ2-2	ASSESVAGGPNTGELF
TRBV7-8	TRBJ1-5	ASSSTGGDNQPQH
TRBV18	TRBJ1-5	ASSRDLDRAYSNQPQH
TRBV6-5	TRBJ2-4	ASSYTGQDIQY
TRBV19	TRBJ1-2	ASSIRTGNYGYT
TRBV5-1	TRBJ2-7	ASSLAPGGEVDWAEQY
TRBV5-1	TRBJ2-1	ASSPGLADYNEQF
TRBV7-9	TRBJ1-2	ASSLLGGVGGYT
TRBV4-1	TRBJ2-7	ASSHITRNEQY
TRBV11-1	TRBJ2-1	ASSLFRGQGGNEQF
TRBV6-1	TRBJ2-5	ASSIQQETQY
TRBV7-2	TRBJ2-3	ASSPLPRGSTDTQY
TRBV28	TRBJ2-7	ASRDQAGGRNEQY
TRBV5-8	TRBJ1-4	ASSLPRTGATNEKLF
TRBV25-1	TRBJ2-2	ASSGGTSATGELF
TRBV10-3	TRBJ1-2	AIKGTANNYGYT
TRBV18	TRBJ1-4	ASSPAGTGAEKLF
TRBV19	TRBJ1-1	ASSYPGGYAEAF
TRBV5-1	TRBJ2-1	ASSLVPGESYNEQF
TRBV7-2	TRBJ2-5	ASSLGGSLRETQY
TRBV27	TRBJ2-1	ASRSYNEQF
TRBV27	TRBJ1-1	ASSFLVGTENTEAF
TRBV18	TRBJ2-3	ASSPKEVGTDTQY
TRBV14	TRBJ2-6	ASSPEAMSGANVLT
TRBV27	TRBJ1-1	ASNLRGMNTEAF
TRBV5-4	TRBJ1-3	ASSPLPSGNTIY
TRBV7-6	TRBJ2-7	ASSSGLRSYEQY
TRBV2	TRBJ2-7	ASRPLTSGSGEQY
TRBV29-1	TRBJ1-3	SVRQKGISGNTIY
TRBV21-1	TRBJ2-6	ASTFLDSLSGANVLT
TRBV5-1	TRBJ2-1	ASSLEASTHNEQF
TRBV28	TRBJ1-1	ASRRGEAF
TRBV6-5	TRBJ2-7	ASSYGGTHSGEQY
TRBV11-2	TRBJ2-1	ASSRTRLAGGWDEQF
TRBV28	TRBJ1-2	ASSSPRWFSYGYT
TRBV4-1	TRBJ2-7	ASSPGAYEQY
TRBV7-6	TRBJ2-1	ASSGLAGANNEQF